These 17 T cell receptor beta chains originate from one sample sequenced in a study of T cell changes during pregnancy in multiple sclerosis. TCRdb's copy holds only in-frame clones and misses some; the assay was immunoSEQ multiplex PCR. The sample contains more than 70,000 clones, 85% to 95% of which appear only once. The sequencing used peripheral blood, collected before pregnancy. The receptors here all came from a female donor with multiple sclerosis, enrolled in a pregnancy study.

The chain links TRBV15 to TRBJ2-5; D remains ambiguous. Germline CDR1 reads LNHNV; CDR2 reads YYDKDF (reference sequence). The CDR3 consists of 13 residues. V was clipped by 1 base and J by 5 bases, with 8 bases between them. CDR3 DNA sequence: TGTGCCACCAGCAGAGTTGGGCTGGAGACCCAGTACTTC. As protein: CATSRVGLETQYF.

This clone appeared once. The gene calls are TRBV2 and TRBJ2-7; TRBD2 matches 15 bases. CDR1 is SNHLY and CDR2 is FYNNEI in the germline V gene. CDR3 size: 17 residues. V was clipped by 3 bases and J by 1 base; unmatched bases: 4. The CDR3, as DNA: TGTGCCAGCAGTGAGGGGACTAGCGGGAGGATGTCCTACGAGCAGTACTTC. It encodes CASSEGTSGRMSYEQYF.

The chain employs TRBV4-1 and TRBJ2-1, with D uncertain. This CDR3 is 15 amino acids long. Germline lookup yields CDR1 MGHRA and CDR2 YSYEKL. V lost 0 bases and J lost 5, with 11 bases in between. The CDR3 sequence: CASSQDRPDNNEQFF. The CDR3 nucleotides are TGCGCCAGCAGCCAAGACAGGCCCGACAACAATGAGCAGTTCTTC.

This chain joins TRBV5-4 and TRBJ2-7; 8 bases line up with TRBD2. Germline values: CDR1 SGHNT, CDR2 YYREEE (reference sequence). The V segment lost 4 bases and the J segment 2 bases; nucleotides outside the gene matches: 8. CDR3 length equals 15 residues. The CDR3 region is CASSLGLAEAYEQYF. The CDR3 nucleotides read TGTGCCAGCAGCCTCGGACTAGCTGAGGCCTACGAGCAGTACTTC.

The table lists this clone with a count of one. This chain links TRBV19 with TRBJ2-1; 9 bases are shared with TRBD1. With V trimmed by 4 bases and J by 3 bases, 7 bases remained unmatched. The germline V gene encodes CDR1 LNHDA and CDR2 SQIVND (reference sequence). CDR3 length equals 16 residues. The CDR3, as DNA: TGTGCCAGTAGTACATCCGGGACAGGGTTCTACAATGAGCAGTTCTTC. It yields the protein CASSTSGTGFYNEQFF.

The chain links TRBV2 to TRBJ1-1; tentatively, D is TRBD1 (5 bases). Trimming took off 4 bases at V and 3 bases at J, with 6 bases between the two ends. This CDR3 spans 12 amino acids. CDR1 is SNHLY and CDR2 is FYNNEI in the germline V gene. CDR3 nucleotides: TGTGCCAGCAGTGGACAGCACACTGAAGCTTTCTTT. It specifies CASSGQHTEAFF.

This chain uses TRBV27 with TRBJ2-1; 12 bases align to TRBD2. With V trimmed by 5 bases and J by 0 bases, 11 bases remained unmatched. The germline CDR1 and CDR2 sequences are MNHEY and SMNVEV (reference sequence). The CDR3 has 19 amino acids. The DNA of the CDR3 is TGTGCCAGCAGTCCCCGGACTAGCGGGAAATCGAGCTCCTACAATGAGCAGTTCTTC. Its translation is CASSPRTSGKSSSYNEQFF.

CDR3 region: CSVEDRFGGGTYEQFF. CDR3 sequence (DNA): TGCAGCGTTGAAGATCGATTTGGGGGGGGTACGTATGAGCAGTTCTTC. V gene TRBV29-1 combines with J gene TRBJ2-1; 7 positions agree with TRBD2. Trimming removed 0 bases from V and 8 bases from J; junction bases left unmatched: 13. The CDR3 is made up of 16 amino acids. Germline V CDR1 and CDR2: SQVTM, ANQGSEA.

The V gene is TRBV2, the J gene TRBJ1-4, with D unresolved. The length of the CDR3 is 15 residues. The germline V gene has CDR1 SNHLY and CDR2 FYNNEI. V was pared by 6 bases and J by 0 bases, with 11 bases between. CDR3 nucleotide sequence: TGTGCCAGCAGATCCTACAGTGCAACTAATGAAAAACTGTTTTTT. This sequence encodes CASRSYSATNEKLFF.

The chain's CDR3 is CSVVAGGLVDTQYF. Here the CDR3 DNA reads TGCAGCGTTGTAGCGGGAGGGCTGGTAGATACGCAGTATTTT. The V and J genes are TRBV29-1 and TRBJ2-3, with 11 bases identical to TRBD2. V lost 4 bases and J lost 5; bases outside the gene matches: 5. CDR1 SQVTM and CDR2 ANQGSEA come from the germline V gene. The CDR3 contains 14 residues.

J is TRBJ2-3 and V is TRBV18; 8 bases are a match to TRBD1. Germline V CDR1 and CDR2: KGHSH, LQKENI. The CDR3 contains 16 residues. Losses at the gene ends were 0 bases for V and 1 base for J; bases not matched to a gene: 3. CDR3 nucleotides: TGTGCCAGCTCACCACCGCAGACAGGGGGCACAGATACGCAGTATTTT. It specifies CASSPPQTGGTDTQYF.

J is TRBJ2-1 and V is TRBV13; possible D gene TRBD1, 6 bases. Trimming pared 8 bases from V and 4 bases from J, leaving 9 bases between. Per germline, CDR1 PRHDT and CDR2 FYEKMQ (reference sequence). This CDR3 spans 12 amino acids. The CDR3 region is CASSGEYNEQFF. The CDR3 nucleotides are TGTGCCAGCTCAGGGGAGTACAATGAGCAGTTCTTC.

This clone was picked up one time. This rearrangement joins TRBV7-9 to TRBJ2-1, with 8 bases fitting TRBD2. V trimming: 5 bases; J trimming: 12 bases; junction bases outside the gene matches: 6. Germline lookup yields CDR1 SEHNR and CDR2 FQNEAQ (reference sequence). The CDR3 has 12 residues. The CDR3 region has the DNA TGTGCCAGCAGCCCTCAGGGGACTAGGCAGTTCTTC. Translating it yields CASSPQGTRQFF.

The chain carries TRBV29-1 and TRBJ2-7; possible D gene TRBD1, 5 bases. The CDR3 loop spans 13 amino acids. V lost 3 bases and J 1 base, leaving 10 bases between the germline ends. The germline V gene encodes CDR1 SQVTM and CDR2 ANQGSEA. In nucleotides, the CDR3 is TGCAGCGTTGATCATAGGGGTTCCTACGAGCAGTACTTC. It translates to CSVDHRGSYEQYF.

The chain uses TRBV6-5 and TRBJ1-6, with D unclear. CDR1 is MNHEY, CDR2 SVGAGI, per germline. This CDR3 contains 14 residues. Trimming removed 5 bases from V and 7 bases from J, with 12 bases in between. The CDR3 coding sequence is TGTGCCAGCAGTCCCCTGGGCAGCAATTCACCCCTCCACTTT. It encodes CASSPLGSNSPLHF.

The chain couples TRBV5-4 to TRBJ1-1; D may be TRBD1 (5 bases). The CDR3 has 15 amino acids. CDR1 is SGHNT, CDR2 YYREEE, per germline (reference sequence). The ends were cut back, 4 bases at V and 0 bases at J, with 13 bases in the middle. The CDR3 reads CASSIQASLNTEAFF. CDR3 sequence (DNA): TGTGCCAGCAGCATACAGGCGTCTTTGAACACTGAAGCTTTCTTT.

V is TRBV18 and J is TRBJ1-3, with D unclear. The CDR3 spans 18 residues. Trimming shortened V by 1 base and J by 0 bases, and 16 bases separated the two germline ends. Per the germline V gene, CDR1 is KGHSH and CDR2 is LQKENI. The chain's CDR3 is CASSPLGAGIRSGNTIYF. In nucleotides, the CDR3 is TGTGCCAGCTCACCACTAGGCGCCGGGATACGCTCTGGAAACACCATATATTTT.